This T cell receptor beta chain was obtained from a study of blood T cell repertoires in COVID-19. Looking at the study overall: Samples came from the United States, Italy and Spain, spanning acute and convalescent COVID-19. Sample material is recorded as cDNA or gDNA derived from T cells, B-cell-depleted T cells, or PBMCs.

In the authors' methods: Reference gene primer amplification in the assay estimated nucleated cell counts. This table comes from immunoSEQ multiplex PCR, and its TCRdb copy is limited to in-frame clones, with some not included. Clonal size and the V and J genes are those of that table, whereas D and trimming came from the DNA. The sample carries about 220,000 clones, 70% to 90% recorded once. Trimming cost V 4 bases and J 2 bases, with 12 bases left between them. Germline V CDR1 and CDR2: SGHRS, YFSETQ. The CDR3 spans 14 residues. The source material was peripheral blood. The chain carries TRBV5-1 and TRBJ2-5; D perhaps matches TRBD1 (6 bases). The sequence was obtained from a human donor in a cohort sampled during active COVID-19. The CDR3 loop reads CASSRTGIQETQYF. The CDR3 bases are TGCGCCAGCAGCCGTACAGGGATTCAAGAGACCCAGTACTTC.